This T cell receptor (beta chain) was captured by sequencing in a study of blood T cell repertoires in COVID-19. Study-level background: Acute and convalescent COVID-19 samples came from the United States, Italy and Spain. Sample material is recorded as cDNA or gDNA derived from T cells, B-cell-depleted T cells, or PBMCs.

Original processing notes: By means of reference gene primer amplification, nucleated cell counts were estimated. TCRdb keeps only in-frame clones here, not all; method: immunoSEQ multiplex PCR. V and J calls and clone size are copied from that table; D and trimming were computed from the DNA. The table has around 180,000 clones, over 65% seen once. Seattle researchers signed up patients amid active infection and tracked them longitudinally. The ends were cut back, 7 bases at V and 2 bases at J, with 15 bases in the middle. The CDR3 extends over 15 amino acids. Germline V gives CDR1 SGDLS, CDR2 YYNGEE.

The sequence derives from a person aged 70 to 85 with COVID-19, enrolled during active disease. The chain links TRBV9 to TRBJ2-2; D perhaps matches TRBD1 (7 bases). Sequenced: peripheral blood. CDR3 amino acids: CASEGASENTGELFF. CDR3 sequence (DNA): TGTGCCAGCGAGGGGGCTAGCGAAAACACCGGGGAGCTGTTTTTT.